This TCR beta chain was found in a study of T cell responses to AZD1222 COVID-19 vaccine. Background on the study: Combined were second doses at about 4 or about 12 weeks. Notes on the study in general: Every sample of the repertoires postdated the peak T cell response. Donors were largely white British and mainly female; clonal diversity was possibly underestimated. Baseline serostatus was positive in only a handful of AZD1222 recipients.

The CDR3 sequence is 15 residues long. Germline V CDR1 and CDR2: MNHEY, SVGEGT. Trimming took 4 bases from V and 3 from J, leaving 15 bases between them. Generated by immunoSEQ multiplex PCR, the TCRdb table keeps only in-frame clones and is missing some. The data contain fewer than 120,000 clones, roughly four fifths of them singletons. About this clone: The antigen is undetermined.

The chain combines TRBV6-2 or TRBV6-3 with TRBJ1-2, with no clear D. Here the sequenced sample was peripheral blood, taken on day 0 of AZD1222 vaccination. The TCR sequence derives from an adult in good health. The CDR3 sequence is CASSSYSAGDYGYTF. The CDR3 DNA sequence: TGTGCCAGCAGTTCATATAGCGCGGGAGACTATGGCTACACCTTC.